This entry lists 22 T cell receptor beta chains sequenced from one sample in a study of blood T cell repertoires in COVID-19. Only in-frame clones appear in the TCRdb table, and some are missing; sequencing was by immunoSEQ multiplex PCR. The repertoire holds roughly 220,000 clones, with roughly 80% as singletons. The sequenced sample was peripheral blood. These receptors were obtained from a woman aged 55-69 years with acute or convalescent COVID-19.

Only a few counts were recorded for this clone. The CDR3 region has the DNA TGTGCCAGCAGTTATCGGTTAGGTGAACAGCTGAACACTGAAGCTTTCTTT. It specifies CASSYRLGEQLNTEAFF. The chain employs TRBV6-2 or TRBV6-3 and TRBJ1-1; no firm D call. V was shortened by 3 bases and J by 0 bases, with 17 bases between the two germline ends. This CDR3 is built from 17 residues. The germline gives CDR1 MNHEY, CDR2 SVGEGT.

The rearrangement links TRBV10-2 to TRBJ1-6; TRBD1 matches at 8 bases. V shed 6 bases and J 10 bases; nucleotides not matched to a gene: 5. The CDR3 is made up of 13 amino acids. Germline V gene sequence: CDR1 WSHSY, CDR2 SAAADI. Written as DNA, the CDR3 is TGCGCCAGCAGAGTTGACAGGGGCTCACCCCTCCACTTT. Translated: CASRVDRGSPLHF.

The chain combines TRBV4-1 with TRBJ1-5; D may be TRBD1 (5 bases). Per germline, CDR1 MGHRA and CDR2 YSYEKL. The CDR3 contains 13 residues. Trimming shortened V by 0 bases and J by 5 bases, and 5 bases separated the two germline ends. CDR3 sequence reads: CASSQDRDQPQHF. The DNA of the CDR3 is TGCGCCAGCAGCCAAGACAGGGATCAGCCCCAGCATTTT.

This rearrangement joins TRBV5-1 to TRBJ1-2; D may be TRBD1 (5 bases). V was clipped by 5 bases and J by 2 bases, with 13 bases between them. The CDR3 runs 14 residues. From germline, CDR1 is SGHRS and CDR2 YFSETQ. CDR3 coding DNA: TGCGCCAGCAGGGAACAAGGGGTCAACTATGGCTACACCTTC. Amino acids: CASREQGVNYGYTF.

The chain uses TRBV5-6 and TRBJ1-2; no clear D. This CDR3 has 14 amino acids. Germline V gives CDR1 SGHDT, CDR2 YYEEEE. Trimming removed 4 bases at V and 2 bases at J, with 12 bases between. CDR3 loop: CASSPIGVNYGYTF. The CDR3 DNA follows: TGTGCCAGCAGCCCTATAGGAGTGAACTATGGCTACACCTTC.

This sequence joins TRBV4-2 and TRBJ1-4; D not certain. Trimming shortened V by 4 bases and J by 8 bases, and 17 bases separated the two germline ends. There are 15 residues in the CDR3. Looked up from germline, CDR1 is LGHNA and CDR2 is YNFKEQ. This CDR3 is CASSRSALRMEKLFF. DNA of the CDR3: TGTGCCAGCAGCCGTTCGGCACTGAGGATGGAAAAACTGTTTTTT.

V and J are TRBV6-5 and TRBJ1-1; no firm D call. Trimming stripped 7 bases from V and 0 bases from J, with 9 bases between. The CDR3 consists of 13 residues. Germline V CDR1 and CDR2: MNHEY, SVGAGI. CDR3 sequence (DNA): TGTGCCAGCATACCAGGAATGAACACTGAAGCTTTCTTT. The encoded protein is CASIPGMNTEAFF.

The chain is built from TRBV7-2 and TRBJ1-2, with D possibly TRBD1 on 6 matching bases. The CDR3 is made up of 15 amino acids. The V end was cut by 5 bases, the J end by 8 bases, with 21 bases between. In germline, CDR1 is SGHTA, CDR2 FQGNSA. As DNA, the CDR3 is TGTGCCAGCAGCCCTAAGGCAGGGGTAGTGGGAGGCTACACCTTC. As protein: CASSPKAGVVGGYTF.

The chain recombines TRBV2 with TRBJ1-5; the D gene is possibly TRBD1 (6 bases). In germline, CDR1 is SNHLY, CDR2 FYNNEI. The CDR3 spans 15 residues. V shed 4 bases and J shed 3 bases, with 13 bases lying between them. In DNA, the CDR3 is TGTGCCAGCAGTGGTCAGGGGTTGGACAATCAGCCCCAGCATTTT. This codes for CASSGQGLDNQPQHF.

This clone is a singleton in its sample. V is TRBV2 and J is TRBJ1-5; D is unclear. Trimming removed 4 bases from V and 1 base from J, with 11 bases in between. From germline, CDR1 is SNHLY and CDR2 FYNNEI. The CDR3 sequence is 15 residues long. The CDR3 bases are TGTGCCAGCAGTGTGAGTGACTCGAGCAATCAGCCCCAGCATTTT. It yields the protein CASSVSDSSNQPQHF.

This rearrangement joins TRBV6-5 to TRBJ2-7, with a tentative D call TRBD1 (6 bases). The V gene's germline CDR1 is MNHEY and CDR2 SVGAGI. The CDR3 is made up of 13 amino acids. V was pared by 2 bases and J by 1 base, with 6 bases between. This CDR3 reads CASSYGTSYEQYF. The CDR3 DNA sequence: TGTGCCAGCAGTTACGGGACATCCTACGAGCAGTACTTC.

CDR3 loop: CATTRGDTLRGEAFF. For the CDR3, the DNA is TGTGCCACGACACGTGGGGATACCCTAAGGGGCGAAGCTTTCTTT. The genes are TRBV6-5 and TRBJ1-1; tentatively, D is TRBD1 (5 bases). The CDR3 has 15 residues. V gave up 10 bases and J gave up 8 bases, with 26 bases separating them. Germline V CDR1 and CDR2: MNHEY, SVGAGI.

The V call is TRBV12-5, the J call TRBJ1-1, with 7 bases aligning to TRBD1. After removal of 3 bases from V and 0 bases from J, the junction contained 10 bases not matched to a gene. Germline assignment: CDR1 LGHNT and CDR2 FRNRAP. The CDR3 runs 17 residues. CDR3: CASGFLGTEMMNTEAFF. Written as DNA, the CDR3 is TGTGCTAGTGGTTTTTTGGGGACAGAGATGATGAACACTGAAGCTTTCTTT.

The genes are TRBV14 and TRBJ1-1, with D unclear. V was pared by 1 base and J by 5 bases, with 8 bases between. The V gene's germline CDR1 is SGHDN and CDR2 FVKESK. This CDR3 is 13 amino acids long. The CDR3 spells CASSQVSGTEAFF. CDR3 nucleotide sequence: TGTGCCAGCAGCCAAGTTTCGGGTACTGAAGCTTTCTTT.

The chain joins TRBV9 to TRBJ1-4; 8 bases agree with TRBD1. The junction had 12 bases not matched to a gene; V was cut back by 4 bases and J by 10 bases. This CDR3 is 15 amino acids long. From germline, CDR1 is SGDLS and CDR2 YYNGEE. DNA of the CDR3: TGTGCCAGCAGCCCAAACCAGGGGGCTGAAGGAAAACTGTTTTTT. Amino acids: CASSPNQGAEGKLFF.

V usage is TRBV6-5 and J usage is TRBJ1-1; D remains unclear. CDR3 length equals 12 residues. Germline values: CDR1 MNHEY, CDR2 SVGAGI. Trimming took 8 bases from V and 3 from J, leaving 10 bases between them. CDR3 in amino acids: CASSRGDTEAFF. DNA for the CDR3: TGTGCCAGCTCGCGGGGTGACACTGAAGCTTTCTTT.

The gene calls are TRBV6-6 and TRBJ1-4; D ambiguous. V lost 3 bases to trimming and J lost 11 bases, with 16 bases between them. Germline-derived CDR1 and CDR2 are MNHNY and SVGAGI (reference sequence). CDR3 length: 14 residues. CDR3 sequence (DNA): TGTGCCAGCAGTTATCCCGAGGGAGGAGAGAAACTGTTTTTT. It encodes CASSYPEGGEKLFF.

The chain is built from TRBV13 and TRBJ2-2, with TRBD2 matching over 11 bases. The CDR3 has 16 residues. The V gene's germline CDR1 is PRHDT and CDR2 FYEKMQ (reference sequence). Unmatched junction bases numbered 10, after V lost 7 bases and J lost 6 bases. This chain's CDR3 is CASTILLAGGPGELFF. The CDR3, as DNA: TGTGCCAGCACCATACTCCTAGCGGGGGGCCCCGGGGAGCTGTTTTTT. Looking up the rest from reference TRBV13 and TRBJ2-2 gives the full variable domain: AAGVIQSPRHLIKEKRETATLKCYPIPRHDTVYWYQQGPGQDPQFLISFYEKMQSDKGSIPDRFSAQQFSDYHSELNMSSLELGDSALYFCASTILLAGGPGELFFGEGSRLTVL.

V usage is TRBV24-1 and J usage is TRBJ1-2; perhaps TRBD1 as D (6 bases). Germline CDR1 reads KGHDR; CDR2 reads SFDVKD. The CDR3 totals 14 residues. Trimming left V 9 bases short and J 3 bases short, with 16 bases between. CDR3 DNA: TGTGCCACCGAGCCGGGACACTTCGACTATGGCTACACCTTC. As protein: CATEPGHFDYGYTF.

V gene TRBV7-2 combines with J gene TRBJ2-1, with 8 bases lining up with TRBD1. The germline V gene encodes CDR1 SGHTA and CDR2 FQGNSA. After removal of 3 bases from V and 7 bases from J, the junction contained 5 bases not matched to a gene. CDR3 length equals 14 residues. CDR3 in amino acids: CASSFGTGVNEQFF. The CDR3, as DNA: TGTGCCAGCAGCTTTGGGACAGGAGTAAATGAGCAGTTCTTC. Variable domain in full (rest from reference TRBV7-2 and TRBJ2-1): GAGVSQSPSNKVTEKGKDVELRCDPISGHTALYWYRQSLGQGLEFLIYFQGNSAPDKSGLPSDRFSAERTGGSVSTLTIQRTQQEDSAVYLCASSFGTGVNEQFFGPGTRLTVL.

As DNA, the CDR3 is TGTGCCAGCAGTCCCGTTCCCCGGGGGATAGCGACTGAAGCTTTCTTT. Encoded protein: CASSPVPRGIATEAFF. J is TRBJ1-1 and V is TRBV3-1 (or the pseudogene TRBV3-2); TRBD1 is a possible D gene (5 bases). The germline V and J ends were trimmed by 6 bases and 5 bases, with 22 bases remaining between them. CDR1 is LGHDT, CDR2 YNNKEL, per germline (reference sequence). This CDR3 has 16 amino acids.

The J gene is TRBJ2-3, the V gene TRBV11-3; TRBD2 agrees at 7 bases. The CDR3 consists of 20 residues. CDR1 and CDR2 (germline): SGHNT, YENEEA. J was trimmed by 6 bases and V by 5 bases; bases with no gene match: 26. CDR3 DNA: TGTGCCAGCAGCCCTCGACTAGTGCGGGAGCAAACCAATTTGTCGGATACGCAGTATTTT. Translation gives CASSPRLVREQTNLSDTQYF.